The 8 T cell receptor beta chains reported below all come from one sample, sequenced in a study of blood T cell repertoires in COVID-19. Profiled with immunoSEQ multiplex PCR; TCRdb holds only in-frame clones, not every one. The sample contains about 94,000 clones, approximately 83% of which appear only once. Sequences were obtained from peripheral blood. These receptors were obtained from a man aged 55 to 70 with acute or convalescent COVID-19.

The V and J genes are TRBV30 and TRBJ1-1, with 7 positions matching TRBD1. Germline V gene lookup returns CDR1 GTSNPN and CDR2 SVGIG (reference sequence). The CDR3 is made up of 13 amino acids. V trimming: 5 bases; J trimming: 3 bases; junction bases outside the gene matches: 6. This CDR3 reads CAWDTTGDTEAFF. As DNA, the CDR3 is TGTGCCTGGGATACAACAGGGGACACTGAAGCTTTCTTT.

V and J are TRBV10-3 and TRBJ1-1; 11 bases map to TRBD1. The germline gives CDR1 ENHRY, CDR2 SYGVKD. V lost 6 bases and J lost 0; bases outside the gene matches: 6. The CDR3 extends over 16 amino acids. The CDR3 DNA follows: TGTGCCATCAGGGGACAGGGGGTAGCCATGAACACTGAAGCTTTCTTT. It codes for CAIRGQGVAMNTEAFF.

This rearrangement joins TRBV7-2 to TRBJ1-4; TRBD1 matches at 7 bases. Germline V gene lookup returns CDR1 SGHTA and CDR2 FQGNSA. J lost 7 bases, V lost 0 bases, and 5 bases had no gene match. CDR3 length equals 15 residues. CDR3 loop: CASSLAVRGAEKLFF. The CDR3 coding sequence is TGTGCCAGCAGCTTAGCAGTCAGGGGGGCTGAAAAACTGTTTTTT.

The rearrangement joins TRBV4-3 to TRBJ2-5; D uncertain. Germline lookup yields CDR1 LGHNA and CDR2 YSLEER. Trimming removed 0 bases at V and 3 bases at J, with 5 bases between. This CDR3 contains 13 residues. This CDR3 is CASSQDIEETQYF. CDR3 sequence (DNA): TGCGCCAGCAGCCAAGACATAGAAGAGACCCAGTACTTC.

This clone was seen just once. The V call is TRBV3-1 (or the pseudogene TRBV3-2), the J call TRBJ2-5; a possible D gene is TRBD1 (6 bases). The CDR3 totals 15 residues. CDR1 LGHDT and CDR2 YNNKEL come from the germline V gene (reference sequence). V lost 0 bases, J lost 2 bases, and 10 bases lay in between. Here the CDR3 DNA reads TGTGCCAGCAGCCAAGATGGGACACCACAAGAGACCCAGTACTTC. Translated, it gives CASSQDGTPQETQYF.

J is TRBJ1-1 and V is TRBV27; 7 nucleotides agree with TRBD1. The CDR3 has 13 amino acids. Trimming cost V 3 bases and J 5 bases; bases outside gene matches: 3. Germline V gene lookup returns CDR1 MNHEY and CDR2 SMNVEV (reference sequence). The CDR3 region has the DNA TGTGCCAGCAGTTTTAGGGGGCTGACTGAAGCTTTCTTT. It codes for CASSFRGLTEAFF.

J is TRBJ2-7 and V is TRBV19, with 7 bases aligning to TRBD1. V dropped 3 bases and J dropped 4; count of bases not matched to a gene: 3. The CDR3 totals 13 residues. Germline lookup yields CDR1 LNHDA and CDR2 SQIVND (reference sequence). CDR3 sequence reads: CASSIGTAYEQYF. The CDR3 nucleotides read TGTGCCAGTAGTATCGGGACAGCTTACGAGCAGTACTTC.

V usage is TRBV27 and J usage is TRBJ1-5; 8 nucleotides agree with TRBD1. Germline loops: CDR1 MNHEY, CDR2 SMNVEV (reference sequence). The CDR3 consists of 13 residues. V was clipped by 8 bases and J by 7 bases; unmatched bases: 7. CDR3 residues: CASGQGIGQPQHF. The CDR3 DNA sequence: TGTGCCAGCGGACAGGGAATAGGGCAGCCCCAGCATTTT.